The 2 T cell receptor beta chains listed next were all sequenced from one sample in a study of blood T cell repertoires in COVID-19. TCRdb's table, derived via immunoSEQ multiplex PCR, lists solely in-frame clones and lacks some. The sample holds approximately 200,000 clones, 85% seen once. Material for sequencing was PBMCs or T cells enriched from blood (not recorded which). The receptors originated from a man aged 35 to 55 who had recovered from COVID-19.

This chain uses TRBV4-3 with TRBJ2-7, with 7 nucleotides matching TRBD2. The CDR3 loop spans 16 amino acids. The J segment lost 2 bases and the V segment lost 4 bases, leaving 11 bases of the junction unmatched. From germline, CDR1 is LGHNA and CDR2 YSLEER. The CDR3 sequence: CASSRVVWGGPYEQYF. CDR3 coding DNA: TGCGCCAGCAGCCGAGTCGTGTGGGGAGGGCCCTACGAGCAGTACTTC.

V gene TRBV11-2 combines with J gene TRBJ2-1; tentative D call: TRBD2 (6 bases). CDR1 and CDR2 from the germline V gene are SGHAT and FQNNGV. This CDR3 has 15 amino acids. Trimming pared 1 base from V and 0 bases from J, leaving 7 bases between. The CDR3 protein is CASSLALASYNEQFF. In nucleotides, the CDR3 is TGTGCCAGCAGCTTAGCACTAGCCTCCTACAATGAGCAGTTCTTC. The whole variable domain, remainder taken from reference TRBV11-2 and TRBJ2-1, is EAGVAQSPRYKIIEKRQSVAFWCNPISGHATLYWYQQILGQGPKLLIQFQNNGVVDDSQLPKDRFSAERLKGVDSTLKIQPAKLEDSAVYLCASSLALASYNEQFFGPGTRLTVL.